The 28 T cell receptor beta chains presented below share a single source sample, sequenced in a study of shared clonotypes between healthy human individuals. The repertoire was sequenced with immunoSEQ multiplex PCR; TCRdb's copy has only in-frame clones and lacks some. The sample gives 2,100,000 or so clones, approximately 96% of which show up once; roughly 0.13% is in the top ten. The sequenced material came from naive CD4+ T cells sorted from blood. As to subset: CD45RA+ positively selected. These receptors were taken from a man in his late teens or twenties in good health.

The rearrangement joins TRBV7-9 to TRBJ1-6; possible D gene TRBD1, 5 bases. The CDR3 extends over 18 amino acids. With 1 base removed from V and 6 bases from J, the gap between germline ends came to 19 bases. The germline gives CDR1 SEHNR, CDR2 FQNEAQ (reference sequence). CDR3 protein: CASSLGGMLGASNSPLHF. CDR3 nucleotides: TGTGCCAGCAGCTTAGGCGGGATGTTAGGGGCCTCTAATTCACCCCTCCACTTT.

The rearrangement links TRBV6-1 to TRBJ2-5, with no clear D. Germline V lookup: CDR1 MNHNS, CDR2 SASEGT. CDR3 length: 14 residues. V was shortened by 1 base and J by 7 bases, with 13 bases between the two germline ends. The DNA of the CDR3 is TGTGCCAGCAGTGAAGTGGGGATTGATGTGACCCAGTACTTC. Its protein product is CASSEVGIDVTQYF.

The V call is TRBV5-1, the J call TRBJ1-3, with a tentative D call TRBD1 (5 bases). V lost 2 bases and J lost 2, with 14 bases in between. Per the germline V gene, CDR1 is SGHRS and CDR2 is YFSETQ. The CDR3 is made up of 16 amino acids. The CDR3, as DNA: TGCGCCAGCAGCTTAGACACGGGACTGCCTGGAAACACCATATATTTT. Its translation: CASSLDTGLPGNTIYF. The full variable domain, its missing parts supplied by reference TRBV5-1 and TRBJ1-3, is KAGVTQTPRYLIKTRGQQVTLSCSPISGHRSVSWYQQTPGQGLQFLFEYFSETQRNKGNFPGRFSGRQFSNSRSEMNVSTLELGDSALYLCASSLDTGLPGNTIYFGEGSWLTVV.

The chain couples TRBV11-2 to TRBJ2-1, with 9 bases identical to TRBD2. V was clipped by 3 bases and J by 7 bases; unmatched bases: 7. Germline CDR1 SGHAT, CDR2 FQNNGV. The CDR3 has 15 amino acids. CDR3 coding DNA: TGTGCCAGCAGCTTCAGCAGCGGGGGGCAAAATGAGCAGTTCTTC. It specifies CASSFSSGGQNEQFF. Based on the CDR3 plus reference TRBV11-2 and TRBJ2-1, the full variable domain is EAGVAQSPRYKIIEKRQSVAFWCNPISGHATLYWYQQILGQGPKLLIQFQNNGVVDDSQLPKDRFSAERLKGVDSTLKIQPAKLEDSAVYLCASSFSSGGQNEQFFGPGTRLTVL.

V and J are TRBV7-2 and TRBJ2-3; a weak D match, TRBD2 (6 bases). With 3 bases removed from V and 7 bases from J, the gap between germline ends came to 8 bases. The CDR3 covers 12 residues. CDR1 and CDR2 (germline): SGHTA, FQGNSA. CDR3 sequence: CASSFGDYTQYF. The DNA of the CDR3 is TGTGCCAGCAGCTTTGGGGACTATACGCAGTATTTT.

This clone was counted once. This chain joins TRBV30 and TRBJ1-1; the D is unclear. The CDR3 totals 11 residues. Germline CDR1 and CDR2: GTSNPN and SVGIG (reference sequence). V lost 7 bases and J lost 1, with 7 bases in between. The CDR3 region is CASQENTEAFF. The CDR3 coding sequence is TGTGCCTCCCAGGAGAACACTGAAGCTTTCTTT. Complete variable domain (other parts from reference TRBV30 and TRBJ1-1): SQTIHQWPATLVQPVGSPLSLECTVEGTSNPNLYWYRQAAGRGLQLLFYSVGIGQISSEVPQNLSASRPQDRQFILSSKKLLLSDSGFYLCASQENTEAFFGQGTRLTVV.

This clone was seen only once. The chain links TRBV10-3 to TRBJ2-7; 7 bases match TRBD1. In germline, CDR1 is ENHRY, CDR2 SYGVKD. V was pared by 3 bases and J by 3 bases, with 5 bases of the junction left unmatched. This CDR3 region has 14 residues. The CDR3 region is CAISEGTAVYEQYF. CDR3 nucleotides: TGTGCCATCAGTGAAGGGACAGCGGTCTACGAGCAGTACTTC.

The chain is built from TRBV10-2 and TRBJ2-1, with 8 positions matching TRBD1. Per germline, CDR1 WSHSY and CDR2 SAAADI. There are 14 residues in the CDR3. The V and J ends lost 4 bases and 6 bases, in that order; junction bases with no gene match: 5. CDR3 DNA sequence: TGCGCCAGCAGTGTAGGACAGGGTCCCAATGAGCAGTTCTTC. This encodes CASSVGQGPNEQFF.

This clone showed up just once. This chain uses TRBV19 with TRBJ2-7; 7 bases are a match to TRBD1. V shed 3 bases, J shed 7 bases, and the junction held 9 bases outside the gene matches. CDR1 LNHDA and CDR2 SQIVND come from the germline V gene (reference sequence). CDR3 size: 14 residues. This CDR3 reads CASSIGPTGPEQYF. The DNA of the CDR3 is TGTGCCAGTAGTATCGGCCCGACAGGGCCGGAGCAGTACTTC.

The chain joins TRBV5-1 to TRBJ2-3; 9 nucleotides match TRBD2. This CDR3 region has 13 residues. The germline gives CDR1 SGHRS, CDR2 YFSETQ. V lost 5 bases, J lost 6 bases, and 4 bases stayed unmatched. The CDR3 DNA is TGCGCCAGCAGGCGGGAGGGGGTGGATACGCAGTATTTT. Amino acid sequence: CASRREGVDTQYF.

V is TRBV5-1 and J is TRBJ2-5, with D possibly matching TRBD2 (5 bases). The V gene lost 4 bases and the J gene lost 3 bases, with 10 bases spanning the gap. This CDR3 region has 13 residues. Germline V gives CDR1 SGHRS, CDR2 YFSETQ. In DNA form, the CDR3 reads TGCGCCAGCAGCCTGGGAGAGGAAGAGACCCAGTACTTC. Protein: CASSLGEEETQYF. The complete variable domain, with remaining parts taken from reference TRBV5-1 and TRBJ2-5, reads KAGVTQTPRYLIKTRGQQVTLSCSPISGHRSVSWYQQTPGQGLQFLFEYFSETQRNKGNFPGRFSGRQFSNSRSEMNVSTLELGDSALYLCASSLGEEETQYFGPGTRLLVL.

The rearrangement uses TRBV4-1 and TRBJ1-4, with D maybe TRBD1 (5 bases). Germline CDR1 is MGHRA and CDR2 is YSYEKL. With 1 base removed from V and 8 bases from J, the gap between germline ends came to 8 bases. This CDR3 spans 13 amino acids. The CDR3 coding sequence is TGCGCCAGCAGCCAAGTCAGGGTCGAAAAACTGTTTTTT. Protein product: CASSQVRVEKLFF.

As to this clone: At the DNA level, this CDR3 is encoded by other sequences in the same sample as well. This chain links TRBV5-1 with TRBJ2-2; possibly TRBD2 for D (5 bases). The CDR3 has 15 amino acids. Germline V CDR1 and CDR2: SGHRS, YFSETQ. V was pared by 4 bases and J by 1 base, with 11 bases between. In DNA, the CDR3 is TGCGCCAGCAGCCCCCTCGGAGGGAACACCGGGGAGCTGTTTTTT. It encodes CASSPLGGNTGELFF.

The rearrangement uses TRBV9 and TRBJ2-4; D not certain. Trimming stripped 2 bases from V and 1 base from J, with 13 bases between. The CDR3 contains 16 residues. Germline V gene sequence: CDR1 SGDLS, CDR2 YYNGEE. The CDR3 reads CASSVTKAEAKNIQYF. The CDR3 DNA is TGTGCCAGCAGCGTCACCAAGGCTGAGGCCAAAAACATTCAGTACTTC.

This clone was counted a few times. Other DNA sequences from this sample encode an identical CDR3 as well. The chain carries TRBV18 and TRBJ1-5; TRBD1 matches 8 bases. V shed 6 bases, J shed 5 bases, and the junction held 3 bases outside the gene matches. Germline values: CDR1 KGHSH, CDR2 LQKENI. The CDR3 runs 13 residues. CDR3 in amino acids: CASSSDRDQPQHF. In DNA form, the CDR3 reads TGTGCCAGCTCCTCGGACAGGGATCAGCCCCAGCATTTT.

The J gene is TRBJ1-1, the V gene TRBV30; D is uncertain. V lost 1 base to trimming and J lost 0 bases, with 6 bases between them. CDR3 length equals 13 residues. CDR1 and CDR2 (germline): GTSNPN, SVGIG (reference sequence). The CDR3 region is CAWSGAVNTEAFF. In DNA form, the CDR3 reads TGTGCCTGGAGTGGGGCAGTGAACACTGAAGCTTTCTTT.

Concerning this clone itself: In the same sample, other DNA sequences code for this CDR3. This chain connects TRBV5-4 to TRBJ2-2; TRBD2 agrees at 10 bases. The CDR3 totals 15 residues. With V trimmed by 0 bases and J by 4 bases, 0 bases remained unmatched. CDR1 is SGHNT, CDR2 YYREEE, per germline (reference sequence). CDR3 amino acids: CASSLGLAGTGELFF. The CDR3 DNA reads TGTGCCAGCAGCTTGGGACTAGCGGGCACCGGGGAGCTGTTTTTT.

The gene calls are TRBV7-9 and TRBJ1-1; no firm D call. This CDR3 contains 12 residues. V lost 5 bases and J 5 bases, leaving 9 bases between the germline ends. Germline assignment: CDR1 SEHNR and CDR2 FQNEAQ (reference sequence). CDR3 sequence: CASSPQRTEAFF. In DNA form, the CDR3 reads TGTGCCAGCAGCCCGCAAAGGACTGAAGCTTTCTTT.

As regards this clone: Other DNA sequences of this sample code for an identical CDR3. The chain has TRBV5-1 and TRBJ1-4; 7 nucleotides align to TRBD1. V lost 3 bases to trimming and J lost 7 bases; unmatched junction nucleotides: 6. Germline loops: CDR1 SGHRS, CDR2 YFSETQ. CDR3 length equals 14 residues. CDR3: CASSSRQGGEKLFF. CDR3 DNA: TGCGCCAGCAGCTCACGACAGGGAGGTGAAAAACTGTTTTTT.

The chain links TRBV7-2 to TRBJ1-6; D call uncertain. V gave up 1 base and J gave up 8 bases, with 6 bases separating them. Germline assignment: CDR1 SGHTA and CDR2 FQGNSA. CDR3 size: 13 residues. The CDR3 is CASSLGADSPLHF. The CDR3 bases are TGTGCCAGCAGCTTAGGCGCAGATTCACCCCTCCACTTT.

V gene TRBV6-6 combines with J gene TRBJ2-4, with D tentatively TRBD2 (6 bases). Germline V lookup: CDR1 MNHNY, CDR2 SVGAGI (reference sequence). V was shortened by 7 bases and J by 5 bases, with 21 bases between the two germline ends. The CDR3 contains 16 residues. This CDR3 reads CASTGAGSNGENIQYF. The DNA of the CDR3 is TGTGCCAGCACCGGGGCGGGGTCGAATGGCGAAAACATTCAGTACTTC.

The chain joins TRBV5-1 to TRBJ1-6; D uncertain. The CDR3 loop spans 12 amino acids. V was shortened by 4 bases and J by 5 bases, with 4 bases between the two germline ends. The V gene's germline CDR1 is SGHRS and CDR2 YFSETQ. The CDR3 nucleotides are TGCGCCAGCAGCACTGATAATTCACCCCTCCACTTT. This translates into CASSTDNSPLHF.

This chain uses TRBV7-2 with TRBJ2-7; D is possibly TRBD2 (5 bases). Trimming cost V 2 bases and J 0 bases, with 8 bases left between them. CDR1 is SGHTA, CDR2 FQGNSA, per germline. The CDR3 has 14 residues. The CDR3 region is CASSLRGPSYEQYF. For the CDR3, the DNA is TGTGCCAGCAGCTTAAGAGGGCCCTCCTACGAGCAGTACTTC.

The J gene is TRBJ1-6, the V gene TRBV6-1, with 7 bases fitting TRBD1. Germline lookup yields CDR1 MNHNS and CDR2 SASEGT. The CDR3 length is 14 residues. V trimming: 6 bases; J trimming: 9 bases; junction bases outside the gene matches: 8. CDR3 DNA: TGTGCCAGCAGACAGGGGATTAGCAGTTCACCCCTCCACTTT. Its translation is CASRQGISSSPLHF.

Written as DNA, the CDR3 is TGTGCCAGCAGCGTAGAGGGGGCCAGCACCGGGGAGCTGTTTTTT. Amino acids: CASSVEGASTGELFF. This chain joins TRBV9 and TRBJ2-2; 7 positions agree with TRBD1. Germline loops: CDR1 SGDLS, CDR2 YYNGEE. With 0 bases clipped from V and 4 bases from J, the junction kept 3 bases outside the gene matches. This CDR3 is built from 15 residues.

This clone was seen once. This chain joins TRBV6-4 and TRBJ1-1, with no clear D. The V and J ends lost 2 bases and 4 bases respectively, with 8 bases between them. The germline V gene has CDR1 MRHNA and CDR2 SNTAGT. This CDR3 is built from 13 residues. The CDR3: CASSDNWGTEAFF. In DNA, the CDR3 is TGTGCCAGCAGTGACAACTGGGGCACTGAAGCTTTCTTT.

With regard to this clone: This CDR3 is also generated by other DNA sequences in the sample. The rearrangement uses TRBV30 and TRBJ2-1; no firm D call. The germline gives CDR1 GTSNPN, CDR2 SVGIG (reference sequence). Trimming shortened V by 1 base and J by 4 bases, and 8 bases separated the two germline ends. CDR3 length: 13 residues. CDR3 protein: CAWSANSYNEQFF. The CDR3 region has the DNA TGTGCCTGGAGTGCGAATTCTTACAATGAGCAGTTCTTC. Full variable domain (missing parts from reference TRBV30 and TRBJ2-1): SQTIHQWPATLVQPVGSPLSLECTVEGTSNPNLYWYRQAAGRGLQLLFYSVGIGQISSEVPQNLSASRPQDRQFILSSKKLLLSDSGFYLCAWSANSYNEQFFGPGTRLTVL.

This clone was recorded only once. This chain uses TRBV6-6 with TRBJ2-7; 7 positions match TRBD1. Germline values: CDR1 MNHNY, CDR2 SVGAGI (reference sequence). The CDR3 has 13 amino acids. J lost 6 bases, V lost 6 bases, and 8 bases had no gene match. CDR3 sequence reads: CASRYRGTAEQYF. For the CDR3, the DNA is TGTGCCAGCAGGTACCGTGGGACAGCCGAGCAGTACTTC.